The 4 T cell receptor beta chains below were found in one sample sequenced in a study of T-cell reconstitution after alpha-beta-depleted transplantation in children. Preparation of the TCRbeta library used unique molecular identifiers. TCRdb reanalysed the PCR reads using MiXCR and keeps one entry per CDR3 protein. This table has hundreds of thousands of distinct CDR3 sequences, 10% appearing once. The specimen comprised PBMCs, sampled before TCRalphabeta/CD19-depleted stem cell transplant. The receptors originated from a child younger than 10 with inherited bone marrow failure, due to receive a stem cell transplant.

This clonotype was counted many times. V gene TRBV7-8 combines with J gene TRBJ2-5; 9 bases are shared with TRBD2. With V trimmed by 4 bases and J by 5 bases, 5 bases remained unmatched. CDR1 is SGHVS, CDR2 FQNEAQ, per germline. This CDR3 spans 14 amino acids. CDR3 region: CASSYLAGRETQYF. CDR3 coding DNA: TGTGCCAGCAGCTATCTAGCGGGGAGGGAGACCCAGTACTTC.

Concerning this clonotype itself: A read error may be the cause here, since a much bigger clone is one base away. The chain couples TRBV9 to TRBJ2-3; D call uncertain. V dropped 0 bases and J dropped 2 bases, with 13 bases sitting between them. CDR1 is SGDLS, CDR2 YYNGEE, per germline. CDR3 size: 16 residues. The CDR3 is CASSVGAGGYTDTQYF. The CDR3 coding sequence is TGTGCCAGCAGCGTAGGCGCTGGCGGATACACAGATACGCAGTATTTT.

V is TRBV7-9 and J is TRBJ2-6, with unresolved D. There are 15 residues in the CDR3. Germline CDR1 SEHNR, CDR2 FQNEAQ (reference sequence). V lost 3 bases to trimming and J lost 0 bases, with 6 bases between them. In nucleotides, the CDR3 is TGTGCCAGCAGCTTTGCAGGCTCTGGGGCCAACGTCCTGACTTTC. This sequence encodes CASSFAGSGANVLTF.

This clonotype was recorded a few times. V gene TRBV12-3 or TRBV12-4 combines with J gene TRBJ2-2; TRBD2 agrees at 12 bases. This CDR3 spans 16 amino acids. Trimming cost V 5 bases and J 5 bases; bases outside gene matches: 6. CDR3 sequence (DNA): TGTGCCAGCAGTGCACAAACTAGCGGGAGGACCGGGGAGCTGTTTTTT. This codes for CASSAQTSGRTGELFF.